This entry lists 21 T cell receptor beta chains sequenced from one sample in a study of T cells in Graves' hyperthyroidism and ophthalmopathy. The source material, RNA transcripts, was used to amplify TCR beta CDR3 regions. HTBI primers drove first-round RT-PCR of the TCR CDR3. TCRdb used MiXCR to reprocess the multiplex PCR reads, holding one entry per CDR3 protein. The sample has around 280,000 distinct CDR3 sequences, about an eighth seen once. Sequencing used blood. Receptors were obtained from a woman aged 40 to 49 with Graves' hyperthyroidism.

At least ten counts were recorded for this clonotype. The chain is built from TRBV6-2 or TRBV6-3 and TRBJ2-7, with TRBD2 matching over 14 bases. Germline CDR1 MNHEY, CDR2 SVGEGT. J was trimmed by 1 base and V by 6 bases; bases with no gene match: 5. This CDR3 is 16 amino acids long. CDR3 protein: CASSQGLAGESYEQYF. The CDR3 DNA sequence: TGTGCCAGCAGCCAGGGACTAGCGGGAGAGTCCTACGAGCAGTACTTC.

The sample holds many counts of this clonotype. J is TRBJ2-7 and V is TRBV20-1, with D unclear. Trimming pared 0 bases from V and 0 bases from J, leaving 12 bases between. Germline loops: CDR1 DFQATT, CDR2 SNEGSKA (reference sequence). This CDR3 spans 15 amino acids. Here the CDR3 reads CSARDIVGPSYEQYF. CDR3 sequence (DNA): TGCAGTGCTAGAGATATAGTCGGGCCCTCCTACGAGCAGTACTTC.

This clonotype was observed many times. The gene calls are TRBV24-1 and TRBJ2-7, with 9 bases fitting TRBD1. CDR3 length: 14 residues. Germline V gene lookup returns CDR1 KGHDR and CDR2 SFDVKD. V trimming: 3 bases; J trimming: 5 bases; junction bases outside the gene matches: 4. DNA of the CDR3: TGTGCCACCAGTGATGCAGGGGACAGGGACGAGCAGTACTTC. It yields the protein CATSDAGDRDEQYF.

This clonotype was detected ten times or more. The CDR3, as DNA: TGTGCCAGCAGTCGGATATCCGGGGAGCTGTTTTTT. It translates to CASSRISGELFF. V is TRBV27 and J is TRBJ2-2; D not resolved. V lost 5 bases to trimming and J lost 6 bases, with 7 bases between them. The CDR3 spans 12 residues. CDR1 and CDR2 from the germline V gene are MNHEY and SMNVEV (reference sequence).

This clonotype was observed at least ten times. The rearrangement links TRBV2 to TRBJ2-2; 7 nucleotides align to TRBD1. The CDR3 loop spans 14 amino acids. The trim removed 1 base at V and 4 bases at J, leaving 0 bases unmatched. Germline CDR1 SNHLY, CDR2 FYNNEI. The CDR3 here is CASSEGTGTGELFF. The CDR3 nucleotides read TGTGCCAGCAGTGAAGGGACAGGCACCGGGGAGCTGTTTTTT.

The V gene is TRBV6-9, the J gene TRBJ1-1; 7 nucleotides align to TRBD1. Germline loops: CDR1 MNHGY, CDR2 SVAAGI. CDR3 length: 16 amino acids. Trimming removed 8 bases from V and 1 base from J; junction bases left unmatched: 13. CDR3 loop: CASRIFRNRGNTEAFF. In DNA, the CDR3 is TGTGCCAGCCGGATATTTCGAAACAGGGGGAACACTGAAGCTTTCTTT.

J is TRBJ2-1 and V is TRBV5-1; TRBD2 aligns across 10 bases. Looked up from germline, CDR1 is SGHRS and CDR2 is YFSETQ. The J segment lost 6 bases and the V segment lost 0 bases, leaving 9 bases of the junction unmatched. CDR3 length: 17 amino acids. CDR3 amino acids: CASSLGPRTSGVNEQFF. CDR3 coding DNA: TGCGCCAGCAGCTTGGGTCCCCGGACTAGCGGTGTCAATGAGCAGTTCTTC.

In its sample, this clonotype was seen a few times. At one of its ends the junction is not consistent with the germline gene, which may arise from a read error. The chain joins TRBV12-3 or TRBV12-4 to TRBJ2-2; 16 bases line up with TRBD2. The CDR3 is 19 amino acids. CDR3 bases: TGTGCCAGCAGCTACTCCGGGACTAGCGGGAGGGGGGGCACCAGGGAGCTGTTTTTT. It yields the protein CASSYSGTSGRGGTRELFF.

The chain recombines TRBV20-1 with TRBJ2-4, with D perhaps given as TRBD1 or TRBD2 (6 bases each). Deletions cut 4 bases from V and 1 base from J, with 11 bases between. CDR3 length: 14 residues. The germline V gene encodes CDR1 DFQATT and CDR2 SNEGSKA (reference sequence). The CDR3 DNA is TGCAGTGCTACTTTAGGGGGGGCCAAAAACATTCAGTACTTC. Translating gives CSATLGGAKNIQYF.

This clonotype was recorded at least ten times. The CDR3 spells CASSYIPGQGYGYTF. CDR3 nucleotides: TGTGCCAGCAGCTATATTCCGGGACAGGGGTATGGCTACACCTTC. The chain combines TRBV12-3 or TRBV12-4 with TRBJ1-2; 10 bases fit TRBD1. The J segment lost 5 bases and the V segment lost 6 bases, leaving 9 bases of the junction unmatched. The CDR3 totals 15 residues.

This clonotype was counted many times. The chain carries TRBV29-1 and TRBJ1-4, with TRBD1 identical over 9 bases. J lost 6 bases, V lost 7 bases, and 6 bases had no gene match. The germline V gene encodes CDR1 SQVTM and CDR2 ANQGSEA. The CDR3 is 13 amino acids. CDR3: CSASTGGDEKLFF. The CDR3 DNA reads TGCAGCGCCAGTACAGGGGGCGATGAAAAACTGTTTTTT. Together with reference TRBV29-1 and TRBJ1-4, the CDR3 gives the full variable domain: SAVISQKPSRDICQRGTSLTIQCQVDSQVTMMFWYRQQPGQSLTLIATANQGSEATYESGFVIDKFPISRPNLTFSTLTVSNMSPEDSSIYLCSASTGGDEKLFFGSGTQLSVL.

For this clonotype: This may come from a read error, since a much larger clone is one base off. The V call is TRBV11-2, the J call TRBJ2-7; the D is unclear. This CDR3 contains 14 residues. Per the germline V gene, CDR1 is SGHAT and CDR2 is FQNNGV. The ends were cut back, 2 bases at V and 5 bases at J, with 13 bases in the middle. The CDR3 spells CASSLTRSSDEQYF. For the CDR3, the DNA is TGTGCCAGCAGCTTAACGCGGAGTTCCGACGAGCAGTACTTC.

In its sample, this clonotype was seen many times. The V and J genes are TRBV6-2 or TRBV6-3 and TRBJ2-5; 7 bases fit TRBD2. V gave up 1 base and J gave up 5 bases; unmatched junction bases: 7. The CDR3 sequence is 15 residues long. The germline V gene encodes CDR1 MNHEY and CDR2 SVGEGT. CDR3 region: CASSYFAGVGETQYF. In nucleotides, the CDR3 is TGTGCCAGCAGTTACTTCGCGGGAGTGGGTGAGACCCAGTACTTC.

This clonotype was found many times. This sequence joins TRBV30 and TRBJ1-5; TRBD1 agrees at 10 bases. With V trimmed by 7 bases and J by 6 bases, 12 bases remained unmatched. The germline V gene has CDR1 GTSNPN and CDR2 SVGIG (reference sequence). The CDR3 totals 15 residues. This CDR3 reads CASSPGDRGSQPQHF. CDR3 sequence (DNA): TGTGCCTCCTCCCCAGGGGACAGGGGAAGTCAGCCCCAGCATTTT. The whole variable domain, remainder taken from reference TRBV30 and TRBJ1-5, is SQTIHQWPATLVQPVGSPLSLECTVEGTSNPNLYWYRQAAGRGLQLLFYSVGIGQISSEVPQNLSASRPQDRQFILSSKKLLLSDSGFYLCASSPGDRGSQPQHFGDGTRLSIL.

This chain connects TRBV2 to TRBJ2-7, with TRBD2 matching over 9 bases. The CDR3 length is 13 residues. The germline V gene has CDR1 SNHLY and CDR2 FYNNEI. J was trimmed by 6 bases and V by 8 bases; bases with no gene match: 8. The CDR3 here is CASRGLAASEQYF. For the CDR3, the DNA is TGTGCCAGCCGGGGACTAGCAGCCTCCGAGCAGTACTTC. Filled out from reference TRBV2 and TRBJ2-7, the complete variable domain reads EPEVTQTPSHQVTQMGQEVILRCVPISNHLYFYWYRQILGQKVEFLVSFYNNEISEKSEIFDDQFSVERPDGSNFTLKIRSTKLEDSAMYFCASRGLAASEQYFGPGTRLTVT.

The chain uses TRBV6-5 and TRBJ1-6; TRBD1 might be the D (6 bases). V lost 5 bases and J lost 7, with 12 bases in between. CDR1 and CDR2 (germline): MNHEY, SVGAGI. This CDR3 is built from 14 residues. The CDR3 coding sequence is TGTGCCAGCAGTAAGGACAGACTAAATTCACCCCTCCACTTT. Translating it yields CASSKDRLNSPLHF.

The chain employs TRBV10-3 and TRBJ2-3; 8 positions agree with TRBD2. The J segment lost 6 bases and the V segment lost 11 bases, leaving 19 bases of the junction unmatched. This CDR3 is built from 16 residues. The germline gives CDR1 ENHRY, CDR2 SYGVKD. In DNA form, the CDR3 reads TGTGCCCTCCCCGGGGGGCGGGAGGTTAAGGAGGATACGCAGTATTTT. Translation: CALPGGREVKEDTQYF.

This clonotype was observed at least ten times. The V and J genes are TRBV19 and TRBJ1-5; D is undetermined. Germline V gene lookup returns CDR1 LNHDA and CDR2 SQIVND (reference sequence). The CDR3 runs 15 residues. V was shortened by 3 bases and J by 0 bases, with 9 bases between the two germline ends. The CDR3 loop is CASSMEQISNQPQHF. The CDR3 region has the DNA TGTGCCAGTAGTATGGAACAGATTAGCAATCAGCCCCAGCATTTT.

Many counts were recorded for this clonotype. The gene calls are TRBV3-1 and TRBJ2-7; D not certain. The germline V gene has CDR1 LGHDT and CDR2 YNNKEL (reference sequence). CDR3 length: 12 residues. Trimming shortened V by 1 base and J by 7 bases, and 8 bases separated the two germline ends. The CDR3 protein is CASSQVGTEQYF. Here the CDR3 DNA reads TGTGCCAGCAGCCAAGTTGGCACAGAGCAGTACTTC.

The sample holds a few counts of this clonotype. The chain employs TRBV19 and TRBJ2-2; D gene unclear. The CDR3 consists of 13 residues. The V end lost 8 bases, the J end lost 1 base, and 8 bases lay between the germline ends. From germline, CDR1 is LNHDA and CDR2 SQIVND (reference sequence). The CDR3, as DNA: TGTGCCAGTCAACGACGGAACACCGGGGAGCTGTTTTTT. Its translation: CASQRRNTGELFF. Based on the CDR3 plus reference TRBV19 and TRBJ2-2, the full variable domain is DGGITQSPKYLFRKEGQNVTLSCEQNLNHDAMYWYRQDPGQGLRLIYYSQIVNDFQKGDIAEGYSVSREKKESFPLTVTSAQKNPTAFYLCASQRRNTGELFFGEGSRLTVL.

The CDR3 here is CASWTGSTEAFF. The CDR3 DNA follows: TGTGCCAGCTGGACAGGGAGTACTGAAGCTTTCTTT. This chain links TRBV10-3 with TRBJ1-1; TRBD1 agrees at 8 bases. This CDR3 region has 12 residues. Germline V CDR1 and CDR2: ENHRY, SYGVKD. V shed 10 bases, J shed 5 bases, and the junction held 6 bases outside the gene matches.